The clone carrying this T cell receptor beta chain was observed a few times. The germline V gene encodes CDR1 SEHNR and CDR2 FQNEAQ (reference sequence). The CDR3 contains 16 residues. With 5 bases clipped from V and 3 bases from J, the junction kept 9 bases outside the gene matches. RNA transcripts were the template for amplifying TCR beta CDR3 regions. HTBI primers were used for first-round RT-PCR of the TCR CDR3. TCRdb analysed the multiplex PCR reads with MiXCR anew, one entry per CDR3 protein. The sample shows about 540,000 distinct CDR3 sequences, roughly 46% of them seen only once. This record belongs to a study of T cells in Graves' hyperthyroidism and ophthalmopathy. Thyroid ultrasound, orbital computed tomography, clinical symptoms, and serum thyroxine and TRAb underpinned diagnoses.

The source material was peripheral blood or thyroid tissue (not recorded which). The TCR originated in a young woman with Graves' hyperthyroidism. V usage is TRBV7-9 and J usage is TRBJ2-7, with 11 bases that match TRBD1. Here the CDR3 reads CASSPSDRGRFYEQYF. The CDR3 coding sequence is TGTGCCAGCAGCCCCTCGGACAGGGGGCGATTCTACGAGCAGTACTTC.